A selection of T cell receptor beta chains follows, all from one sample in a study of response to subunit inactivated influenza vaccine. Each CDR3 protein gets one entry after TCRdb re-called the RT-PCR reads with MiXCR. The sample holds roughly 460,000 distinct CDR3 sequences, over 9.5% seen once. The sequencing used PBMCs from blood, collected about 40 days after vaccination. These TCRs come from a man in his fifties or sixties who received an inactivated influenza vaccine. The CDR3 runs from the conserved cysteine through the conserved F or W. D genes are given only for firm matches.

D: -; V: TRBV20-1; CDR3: CSAPRRLGEKLFF
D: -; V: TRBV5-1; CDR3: CASSLGPRQETQYF
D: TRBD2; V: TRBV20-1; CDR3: CSAKSGNHNEQFF
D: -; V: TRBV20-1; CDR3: CSAREEDGYGYTF
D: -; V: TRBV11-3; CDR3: CASSITSHHEQFF
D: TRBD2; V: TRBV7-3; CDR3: CASSLTAGGPYNEQFF
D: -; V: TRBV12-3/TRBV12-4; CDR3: CASSLQQGSYNEQFF
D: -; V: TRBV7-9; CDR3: CASSLRDGGYTF
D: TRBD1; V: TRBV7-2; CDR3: CASSLLAGGPIGYTF
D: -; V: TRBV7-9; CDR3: CASSLLLGAGELFF
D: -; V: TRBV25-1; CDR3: CASTDWTRGREQYF
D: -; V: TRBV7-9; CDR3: CASSLAVWGAGGNEQFF
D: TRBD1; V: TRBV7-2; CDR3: CASSSRTGRLHGYTF
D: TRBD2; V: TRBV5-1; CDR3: CASRPGSGLAYNEQFF
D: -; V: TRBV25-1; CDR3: CASSRGRGVVNTEAFF
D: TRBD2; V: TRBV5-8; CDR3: CASSLAPRLADYEQYF
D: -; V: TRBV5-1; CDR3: CASSLGSAGEQYF
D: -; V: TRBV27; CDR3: CASSRGRFQETQYF
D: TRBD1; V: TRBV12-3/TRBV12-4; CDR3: CASSLTDRGPYEQYF
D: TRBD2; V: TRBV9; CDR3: CASSVGGSAGVGNEQFF
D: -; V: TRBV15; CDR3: CATSRDRGRGYEQYF
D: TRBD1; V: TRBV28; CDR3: CASSLTGTGGTDTQYF
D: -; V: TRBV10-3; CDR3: CAIPGTNGFF
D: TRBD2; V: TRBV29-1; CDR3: CSGEEARTSGARQYF
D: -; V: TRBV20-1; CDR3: CSARWWKSSYNEQFF
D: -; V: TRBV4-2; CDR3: CASSQDRKSDEQFF
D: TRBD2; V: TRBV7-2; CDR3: CASSLLAGGWETQYF
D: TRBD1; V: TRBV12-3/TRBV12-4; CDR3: CASSSSDRGINQPQHF
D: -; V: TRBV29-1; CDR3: CSVEREFYGYTF
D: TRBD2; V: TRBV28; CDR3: CASRILAANTGELFF
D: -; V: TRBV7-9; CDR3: CASSLNPKETQYF
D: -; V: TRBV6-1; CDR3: CASSRSIRGRPYEQYF
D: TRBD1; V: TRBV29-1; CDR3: CSGHRGVGETQYF
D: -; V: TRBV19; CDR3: CASSIDPVWLGELFF
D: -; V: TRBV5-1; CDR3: CASSLGTNIDGYTF
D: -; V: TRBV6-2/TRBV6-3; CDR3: CASSFPLRDTQYF
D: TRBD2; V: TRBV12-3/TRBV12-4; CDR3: CASSNRTSGRDEQFF
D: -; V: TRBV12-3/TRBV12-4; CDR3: CASRQDAGTDTQYF
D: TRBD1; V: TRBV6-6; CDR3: CASSYPGGNGYTF
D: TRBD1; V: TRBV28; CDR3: CASRTTGGGYTF
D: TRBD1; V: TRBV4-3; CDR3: CASSQRTGKYGYTF
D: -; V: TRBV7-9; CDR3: CASSLASGQRRNEQFF
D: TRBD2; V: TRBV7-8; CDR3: CASKRVIAGRDEQFF
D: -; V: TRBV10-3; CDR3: CAISQAQLNTEAFF
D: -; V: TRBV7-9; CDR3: CASSPRQGRDTEAFF
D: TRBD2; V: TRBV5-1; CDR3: CASSLGPSGTYEQYF
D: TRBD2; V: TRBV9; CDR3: CASSATKAGISSYNEQFF
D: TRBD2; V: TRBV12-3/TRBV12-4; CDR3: CASIPLGGGTSGRVYNEQFF
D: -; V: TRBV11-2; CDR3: CASSSGLGIYF
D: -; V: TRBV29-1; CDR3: CSVEDHRVWGNQPQHF
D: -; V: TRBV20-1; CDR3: CSARVGRENIQYF
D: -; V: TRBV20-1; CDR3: CSADTGAEETQYF
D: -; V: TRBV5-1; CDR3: CASSGGVITEDFF
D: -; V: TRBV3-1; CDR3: CASSRGTLGYTF
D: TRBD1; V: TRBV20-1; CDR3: CSARSSGTGLGTQYF